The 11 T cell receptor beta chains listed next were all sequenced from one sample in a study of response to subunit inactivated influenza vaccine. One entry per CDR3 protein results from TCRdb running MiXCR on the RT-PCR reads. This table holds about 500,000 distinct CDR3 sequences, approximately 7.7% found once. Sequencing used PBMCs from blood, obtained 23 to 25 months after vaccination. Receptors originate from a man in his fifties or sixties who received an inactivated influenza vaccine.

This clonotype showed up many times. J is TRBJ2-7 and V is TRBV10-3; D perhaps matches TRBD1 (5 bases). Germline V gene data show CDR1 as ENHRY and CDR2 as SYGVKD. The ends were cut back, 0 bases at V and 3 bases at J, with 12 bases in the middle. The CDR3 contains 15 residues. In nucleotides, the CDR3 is TGTGCCATCAGTGAGTCTTGGGGCGCCTACTACGAGCAGTACTTC. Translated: CAISESWGAYYEQYF.

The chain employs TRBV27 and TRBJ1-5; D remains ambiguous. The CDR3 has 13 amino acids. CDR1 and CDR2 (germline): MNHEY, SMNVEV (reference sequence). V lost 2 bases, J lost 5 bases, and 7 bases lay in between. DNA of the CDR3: TGTGCCAGCAGTTTAGGTACAGATCAGCCCCAGCATTTT. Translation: CASSLGTDQPQHF.

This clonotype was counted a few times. The CDR3 sequence is CSAGRTGADTGELFF. CDR3 nucleotide sequence: TGCAGTGCTGGCCGTACAGGGGCGGACACCGGGGAGCTGTTTTTT. The chain combines TRBV20-1 with TRBJ2-2; 7 bases are shared with TRBD1. The germline V gene has CDR1 DFQATT and CDR2 SNEGSKA (reference sequence). V shed 5 bases, J shed 3 bases, and the junction held 9 bases outside the gene matches. The CDR3 length is 15 residues.

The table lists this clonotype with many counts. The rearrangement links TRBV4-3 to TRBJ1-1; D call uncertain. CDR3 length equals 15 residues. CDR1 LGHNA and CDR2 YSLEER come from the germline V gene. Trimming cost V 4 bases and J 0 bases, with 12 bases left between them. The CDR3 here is CASSPSKVMNTEAFF. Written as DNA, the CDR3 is TGCGCCAGCAGCCCTTCAAAGGTTATGAACACTGAAGCTTTCTTT.

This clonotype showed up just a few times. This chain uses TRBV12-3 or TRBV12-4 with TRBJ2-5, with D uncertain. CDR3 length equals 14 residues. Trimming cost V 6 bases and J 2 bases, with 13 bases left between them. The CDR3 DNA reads TGTGCCAGCAGCCGGACCCGCAAGCAAGAGACCCAGTACTTC. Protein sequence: CASSRTRKQETQYF.

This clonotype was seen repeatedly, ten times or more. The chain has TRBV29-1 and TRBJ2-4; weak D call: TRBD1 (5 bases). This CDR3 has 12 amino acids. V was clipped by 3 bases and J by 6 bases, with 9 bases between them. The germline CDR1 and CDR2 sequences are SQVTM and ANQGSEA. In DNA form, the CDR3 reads TGCAGCGTTGAGATAGGGGCAAACATTCAGTACTTC. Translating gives CSVEIGANIQYF. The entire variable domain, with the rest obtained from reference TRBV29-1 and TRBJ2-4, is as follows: SAVISQKPSRDICQRGTSLTIQCQVDSQVTMMFWYRQQPGQSLTLIATANQGSEATYESGFVIDKFPISRPNLTFSTLTVSNMSPEDSSIYLCSVEIGANIQYFGAGTRLSVL.

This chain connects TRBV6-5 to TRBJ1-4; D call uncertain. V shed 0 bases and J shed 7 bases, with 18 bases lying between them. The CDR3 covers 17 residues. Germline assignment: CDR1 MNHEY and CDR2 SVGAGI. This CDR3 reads CASSYSFTTLGGEKLFF. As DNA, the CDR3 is TGTGCCAGCAGTTACTCGTTCACAACTTTGGGAGGTGAAAAACTGTTTTTT.

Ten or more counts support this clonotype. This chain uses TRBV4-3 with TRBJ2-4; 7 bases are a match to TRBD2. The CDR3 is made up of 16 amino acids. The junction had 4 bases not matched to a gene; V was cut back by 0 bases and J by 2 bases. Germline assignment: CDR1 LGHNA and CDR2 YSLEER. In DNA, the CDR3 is TGCGCCAGCAGCCAAGAGGCGGGGGTTTCCAAAAACATTCAGTACTTC. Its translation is CASSQEAGVSKNIQYF.

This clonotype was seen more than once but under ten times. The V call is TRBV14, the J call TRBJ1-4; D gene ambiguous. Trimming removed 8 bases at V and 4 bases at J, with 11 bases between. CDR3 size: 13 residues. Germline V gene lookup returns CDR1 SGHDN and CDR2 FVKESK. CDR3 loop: CASSDGFNEKLFF. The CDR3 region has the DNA TGTGCCAGCTCGGACGGTTTTAATGAAAAACTGTTTTTT.

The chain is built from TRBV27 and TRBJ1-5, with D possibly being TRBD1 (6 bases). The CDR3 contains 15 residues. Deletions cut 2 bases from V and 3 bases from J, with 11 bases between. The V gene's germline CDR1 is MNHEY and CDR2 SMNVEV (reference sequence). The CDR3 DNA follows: TGTGCCAGCAGTTTAACAGGGCAGCCCAATCAGCCCCAGCATTTT. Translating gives CASSLTGQPNQPQHF.

The CDR3 DNA reads TGTGCCAGCACTCGACAGGGCACCTTCAATCAGCCCCAGCATTTT. This sequence encodes CASTRQGTFNQPQHF. The chain recombines TRBV12-3 or TRBV12-4 with TRBJ1-5, with 7 bases lining up with TRBD1. This CDR3 has 15 residues. Trimming took 7 bases from V and 3 from J; bases not matched to a gene: 9.